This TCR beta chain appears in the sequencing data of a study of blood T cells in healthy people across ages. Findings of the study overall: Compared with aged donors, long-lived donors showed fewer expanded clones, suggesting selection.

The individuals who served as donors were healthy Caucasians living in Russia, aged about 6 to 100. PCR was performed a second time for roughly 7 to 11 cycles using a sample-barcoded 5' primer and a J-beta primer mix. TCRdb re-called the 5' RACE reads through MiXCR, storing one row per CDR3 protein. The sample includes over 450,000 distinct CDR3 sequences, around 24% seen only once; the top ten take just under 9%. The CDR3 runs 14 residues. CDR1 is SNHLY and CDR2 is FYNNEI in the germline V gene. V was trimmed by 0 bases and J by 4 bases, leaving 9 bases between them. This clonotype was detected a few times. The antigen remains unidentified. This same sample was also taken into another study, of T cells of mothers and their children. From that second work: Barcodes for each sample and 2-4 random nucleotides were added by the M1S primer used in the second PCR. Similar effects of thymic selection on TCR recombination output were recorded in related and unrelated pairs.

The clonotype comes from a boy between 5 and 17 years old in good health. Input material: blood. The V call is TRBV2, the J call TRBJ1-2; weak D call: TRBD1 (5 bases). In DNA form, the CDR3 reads TGTGCCAGCAGTGAAGCGAGGGGCGGCTATGGCTACACCTTC. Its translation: CASSEARGGYGYTF.